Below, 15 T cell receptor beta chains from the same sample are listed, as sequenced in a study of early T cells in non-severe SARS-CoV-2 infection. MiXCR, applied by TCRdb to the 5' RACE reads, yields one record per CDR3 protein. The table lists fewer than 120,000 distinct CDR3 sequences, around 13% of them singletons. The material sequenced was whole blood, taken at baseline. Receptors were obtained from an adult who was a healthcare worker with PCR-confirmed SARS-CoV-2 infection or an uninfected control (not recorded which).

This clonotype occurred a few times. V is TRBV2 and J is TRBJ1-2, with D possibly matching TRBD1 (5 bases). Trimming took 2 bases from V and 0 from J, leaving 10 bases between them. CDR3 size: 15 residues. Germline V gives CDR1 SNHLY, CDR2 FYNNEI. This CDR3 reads CASSEFARANYGYTF. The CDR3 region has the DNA TGTGCCAGCAGTGAATTTGCCAGGGCTAACTATGGCTACACCTTC.

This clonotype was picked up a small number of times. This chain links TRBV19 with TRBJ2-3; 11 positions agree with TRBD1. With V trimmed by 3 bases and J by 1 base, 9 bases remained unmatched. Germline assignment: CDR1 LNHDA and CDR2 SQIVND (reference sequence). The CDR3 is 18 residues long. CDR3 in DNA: TGTGCCAGTAGTATCTGGACAGGGGGCTCCCTTGGCACAGATACGCAGTATTTT. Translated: CASSIWTGGSLGTDTQYF.

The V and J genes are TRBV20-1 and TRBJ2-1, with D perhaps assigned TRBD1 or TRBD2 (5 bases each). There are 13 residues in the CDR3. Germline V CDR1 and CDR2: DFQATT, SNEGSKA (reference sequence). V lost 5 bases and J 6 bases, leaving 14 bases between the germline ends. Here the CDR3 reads CSAPRGATNEQFF. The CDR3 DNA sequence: TGCAGTGCTCCGAGGGGAGCTACCAATGAGCAGTTCTTC.

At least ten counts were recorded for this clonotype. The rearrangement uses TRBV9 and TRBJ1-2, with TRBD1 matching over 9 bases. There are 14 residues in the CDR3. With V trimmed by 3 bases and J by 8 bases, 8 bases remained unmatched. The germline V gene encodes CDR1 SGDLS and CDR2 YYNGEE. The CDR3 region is CASSGAQGAVGYTF. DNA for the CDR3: TGTGCCAGCAGCGGAGCACAGGGGGCGGTCGGCTACACCTTC.

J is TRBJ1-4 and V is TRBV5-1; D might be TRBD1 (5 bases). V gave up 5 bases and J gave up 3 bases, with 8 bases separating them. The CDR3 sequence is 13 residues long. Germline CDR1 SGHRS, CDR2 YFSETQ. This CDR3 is CASSSGPNEKLFF. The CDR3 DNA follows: TGCGCCAGCAGTTCGGGACCTAATGAAAAACTGTTTTTT. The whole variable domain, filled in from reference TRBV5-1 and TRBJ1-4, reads KAGVTQTPRYLIKTRGQQVTLSCSPISGHRSVSWYQQTPGQGLQFLFEYFSETQRNKGNFPGRFSGRQFSNSRSEMNVSTLELGDSALYLCASSSGPNEKLFFGSGTQLSVL.

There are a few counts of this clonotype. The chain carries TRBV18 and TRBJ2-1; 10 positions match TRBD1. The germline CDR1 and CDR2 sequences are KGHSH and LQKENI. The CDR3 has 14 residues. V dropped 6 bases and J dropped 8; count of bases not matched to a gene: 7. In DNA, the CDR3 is TGTGCCAGCTCCCCCGACAGGGGGCGGGATGAGCAGTTCTTC. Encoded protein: CASSPDRGRDEQFF.

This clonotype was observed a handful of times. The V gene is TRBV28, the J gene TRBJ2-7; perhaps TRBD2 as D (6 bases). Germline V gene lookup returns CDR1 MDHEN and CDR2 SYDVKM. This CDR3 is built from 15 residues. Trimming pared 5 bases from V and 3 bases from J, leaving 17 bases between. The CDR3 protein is CASSTRDLGGYEQYF. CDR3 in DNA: TGTGCCAGCAGTACCAGGGACCTGGGAGGCTACGAGCAGTACTTC.

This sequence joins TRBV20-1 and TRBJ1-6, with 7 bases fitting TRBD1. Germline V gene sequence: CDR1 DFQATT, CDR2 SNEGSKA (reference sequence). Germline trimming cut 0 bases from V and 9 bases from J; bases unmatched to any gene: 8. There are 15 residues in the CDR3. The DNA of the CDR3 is TGCAGTGCTAGAGATAGAATACAGGGGAGTTCACCCCTCCACTTT. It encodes CSARDRIQGSSPLHF.

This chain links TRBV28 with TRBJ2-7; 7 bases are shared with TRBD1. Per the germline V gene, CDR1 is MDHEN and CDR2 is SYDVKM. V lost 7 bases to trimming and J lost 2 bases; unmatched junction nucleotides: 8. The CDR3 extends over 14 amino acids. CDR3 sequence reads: CASTSGTAAYEQYF. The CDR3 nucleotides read TGTGCCAGCACCTCCGGGACAGCGGCCTACGAGCAGTACTTC.

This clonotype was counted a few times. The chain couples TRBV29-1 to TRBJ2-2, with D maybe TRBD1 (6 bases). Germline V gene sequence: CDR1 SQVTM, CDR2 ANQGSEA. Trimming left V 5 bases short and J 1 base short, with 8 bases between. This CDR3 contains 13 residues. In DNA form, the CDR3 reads TGCAGCGTTAGGACAGAGAACACCGGGGAGCTGTTTTTT. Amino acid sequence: CSVRTENTGELFF.

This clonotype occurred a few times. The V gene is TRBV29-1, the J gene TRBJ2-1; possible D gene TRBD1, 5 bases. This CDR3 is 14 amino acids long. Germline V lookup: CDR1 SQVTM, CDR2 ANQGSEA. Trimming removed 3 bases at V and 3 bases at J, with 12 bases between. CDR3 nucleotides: TGCAGCGTTGACCTGGGAAGGGGCTACAATGAGCAGTTCTTC. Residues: CSVDLGRGYNEQFF.

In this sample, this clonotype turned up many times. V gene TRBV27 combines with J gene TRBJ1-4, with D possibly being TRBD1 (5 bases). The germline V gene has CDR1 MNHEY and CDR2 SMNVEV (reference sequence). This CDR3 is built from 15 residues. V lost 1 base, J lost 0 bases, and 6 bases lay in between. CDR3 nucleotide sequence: TGTGCCAGCAGTTTATGGGGCACAACTAATGAAAAACTGTTTTTT. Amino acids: CASSLWGTTNEKLFF.

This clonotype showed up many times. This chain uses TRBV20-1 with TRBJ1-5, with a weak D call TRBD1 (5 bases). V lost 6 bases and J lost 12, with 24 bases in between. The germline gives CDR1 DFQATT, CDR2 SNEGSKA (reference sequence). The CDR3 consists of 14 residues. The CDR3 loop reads CSAPGGRESGGQHF. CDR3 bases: TGCAGTGCACCGGGAGGTCGCGAATCCGGGGGCCAGCATTTT.

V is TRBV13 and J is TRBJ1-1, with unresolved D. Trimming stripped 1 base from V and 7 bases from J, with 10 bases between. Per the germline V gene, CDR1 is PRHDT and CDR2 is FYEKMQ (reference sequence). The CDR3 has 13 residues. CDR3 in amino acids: CASSLVIAGEAFF. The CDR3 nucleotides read TGTGCCAGCAGCTTAGTAATTGCAGGTGAAGCTTTCTTT.

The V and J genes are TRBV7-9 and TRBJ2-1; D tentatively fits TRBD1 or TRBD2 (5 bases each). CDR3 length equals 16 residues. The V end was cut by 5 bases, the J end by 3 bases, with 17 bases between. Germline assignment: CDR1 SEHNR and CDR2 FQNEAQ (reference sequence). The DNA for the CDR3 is TGTGCCAGCAGCCCATGGGGACGGATCCTCTACAATGAGCAGTTCTTC. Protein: CASSPWGRILYNEQFF.